One and the same sample provided the 11 T cell receptor beta chains below, sequenced in a study of T cells in narcolepsy. Profiled with immunoSEQ multiplex PCR; TCRdb holds only in-frame clones, not every one. The data show 25,000 to 35,000 clones, with approximately 80% seen just once and more than 0.9% held by the top ten. The sequencing input was CD45RA- memory CD4+ T cells from PBMCs. These receptors were obtained from a human donor with narcolepsy.

This chain links TRBV7-6 with TRBJ2-1, with 14 nucleotides matching TRBD2. Germline assignment: CDR1 SGHVS and CDR2 FNYEAQ. There are 17 residues in the CDR3. The junction had 5 bases not matched to a gene; V was cut back by 1 base and J by 6 bases. CDR3 bases: TGTGCCAGCAGCTTAGTTGGGACTAGCGGGAGCAGCAATGAGCAGTTCTTC. It encodes CASSLVGTSGSSNEQFF.

The chain links TRBV5-4 to TRBJ1-2; D unclear. Germline-derived CDR1 and CDR2 are SGHNT and YYREEE (reference sequence). The CDR3 is 15 residues long. Trimming took off 4 bases at V and 2 bases at J, with 15 bases between the two ends. The CDR3 reads CASSLRSAQNYGYTF. The CDR3 DNA reads as TGTGCCAGCAGCCTGAGGTCCGCACAAAACTATGGCTACACCTTC.

This clone was counted once. V and J are TRBV15 and TRBJ1-2; D not resolved. The V gene lost 3 bases and the J gene lost 8 bases, with 19 bases spanning the gap. The CDR3 length is 15 residues. The germline V gene has CDR1 LNHNV and CDR2 YYDKDF (reference sequence). This CDR3 is CATSSYWSEESGYTF. Here the CDR3 DNA reads TGTGCCACCAGCAGTTATTGGTCAGAGGAAAGCGGCTACACCTTC.

The genes are TRBV4-1 and TRBJ1-1, with D hard to call. V shed 0 bases and J shed 1 base, with 9 bases lying between them. CDR3 length: 15 residues. Per germline, CDR1 MGHRA and CDR2 YSYEKL. CDR3 DNA sequence: TGCGCCAGCAGCCAAGATTTTCGGGGGAACACTGAAGCTTTCTTT. Its protein product is CASSQDFRGNTEAFF.

Details on this clone: In the same sample, other DNA sequences code for this CDR3. This chain uses TRBV9 with TRBJ1-1; D is perhaps TRBD1 (5 bases). Germline V gene sequence: CDR1 SGDLS, CDR2 YYNGEE. The CDR3 loop spans 13 amino acids. V lost 1 base to trimming and J lost 1 base, with 5 bases between them. The CDR3 DNA sequence: TGTGCCAGCAGCGTAACAGGGAACACTGAAGCTTTCTTT. Its protein is CASSVTGNTEAFF.

Here the CDR3 DNA reads TGTGCCAGCTCACCTCCACTGAACACTGAAGCTTTCTTT. The encoded protein is CASSPPLNTEAFF. This chain uses TRBV18 with TRBJ1-1; no clear D. Germline CDR1 and CDR2: KGHSH and LQKENI. The CDR3 has 13 residues. V was trimmed by 3 bases and J by 0 bases, leaving 5 bases between them.

The chain carries TRBV12-5 and TRBJ2-2; D tentatively reads TRBD1 or TRBD2 (7 bases each). Trimming removed 9 bases at V and 0 bases at J, with 17 bases between. CDR1 and CDR2 from the germline V gene are LGHNT and FRNRAP. CDR3 length: 16 residues. CDR3 in DNA: TGTGCTAGCCGCAGGGGGGAGGGAGCGAACACCGGGGAGCTGTTTTTT. Protein product: CASRRGEGANTGELFF.

The rearrangement joins TRBV6-1 to TRBJ2-7; maybe TRBD2 (5 bases). V shed 4 bases and J shed 3 bases, with 25 bases lying between them. Germline values: CDR1 MNHNS, CDR2 SASEGT. This CDR3 region has 18 residues. The CDR3 DNA reads as TGTGCCAGCAGTGTTCCCGATGGAGGCTGGTCAGGAGGCTACGAGCAGTACTTC. Its translation is CASSVPDGGWSGGYEQYF.

This chain connects TRBV5-6 to TRBJ2-7, with TRBD1 identical over 7 bases. V lost 4 bases, J lost 3 bases, and 7 bases stayed unmatched. The CDR3 has 14 amino acids. Germline CDR1 reads SGHDT; CDR2 reads YYEEEE. The CDR3 reads CASSPMGQHYEQYF. The CDR3 DNA sequence: TGTGCCAGCAGCCCAATGGGACAGCACTACGAGCAGTACTTC.

This chain joins TRBV7-3 and TRBJ2-2; D is ambiguous. Germline V CDR1 and CDR2: SGHTA, FQGTGA. CDR3 length equals 17 residues. V was pared by 5 bases and J by 7 bases, with 23 bases between. The CDR3 nucleotides read TGTGCCAGCAGCCCCCTTAACATAGGTGGGGTCAACGGGGAGCTGTTTTTT. Encoded protein: CASSPLNIGGVNGELFF.

This clone turned up a few times. The chain is built from TRBV19 and TRBJ1-1, with a tentative D call TRBD1 (6 bases). Trimming removed 8 bases from V and 4 bases from J, with 17 bases in between. The CDR3 length is 14 residues. CDR1 is LNHDA and CDR2 is SQIVND in the germline V gene (reference sequence). In DNA form, the CDR3 reads TGTGCCAGTGCCGCTCAGGGGTCGGGCACTGAAGCTTTCTTT. This gives the protein CASAAQGSGTEAFF. Full variable domain (missing parts from reference TRBV19 and TRBJ1-1): DGGITQSPKYLFRKEGQNVTLSCEQNLNHDAMYWYRQDPGQGLRLIYYSQIVNDFQKGDIAEGYSVSREKKESFPLTVTSAQKNPTAFYLCASAAQGSGTEAFFGQGTRLTVV.